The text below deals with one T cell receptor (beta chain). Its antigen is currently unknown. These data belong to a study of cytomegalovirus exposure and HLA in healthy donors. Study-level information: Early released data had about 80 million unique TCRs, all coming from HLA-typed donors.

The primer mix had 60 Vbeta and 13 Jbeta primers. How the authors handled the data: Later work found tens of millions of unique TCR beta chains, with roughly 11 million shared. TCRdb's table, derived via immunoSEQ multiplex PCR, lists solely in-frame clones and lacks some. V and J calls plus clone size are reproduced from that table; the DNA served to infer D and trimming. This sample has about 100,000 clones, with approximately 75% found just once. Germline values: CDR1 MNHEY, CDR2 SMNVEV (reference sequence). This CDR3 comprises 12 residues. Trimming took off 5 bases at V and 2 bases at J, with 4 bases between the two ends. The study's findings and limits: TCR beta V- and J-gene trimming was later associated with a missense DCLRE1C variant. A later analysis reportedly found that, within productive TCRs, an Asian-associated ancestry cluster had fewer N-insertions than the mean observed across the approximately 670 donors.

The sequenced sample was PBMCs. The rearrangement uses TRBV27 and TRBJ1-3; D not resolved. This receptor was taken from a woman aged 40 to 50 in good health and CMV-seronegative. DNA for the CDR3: TGTGCCAGCAGTGGGCCTGGAAACACCATATATTTT. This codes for CASSGPGNTIYF.